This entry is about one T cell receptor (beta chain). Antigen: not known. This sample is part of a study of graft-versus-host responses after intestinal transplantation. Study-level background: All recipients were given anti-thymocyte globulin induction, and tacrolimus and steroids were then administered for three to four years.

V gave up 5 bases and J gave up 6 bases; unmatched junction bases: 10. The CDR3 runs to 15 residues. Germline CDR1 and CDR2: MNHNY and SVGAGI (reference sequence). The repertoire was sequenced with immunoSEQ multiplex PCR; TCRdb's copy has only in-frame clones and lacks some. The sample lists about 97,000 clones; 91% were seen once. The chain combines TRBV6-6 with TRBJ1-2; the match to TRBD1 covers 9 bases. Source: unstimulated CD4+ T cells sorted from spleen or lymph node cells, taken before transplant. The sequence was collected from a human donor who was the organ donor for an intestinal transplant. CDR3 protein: CASSTPDRGGDGYTF. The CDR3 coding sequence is TGTGCCAGCAGTACCCCGGACAGGGGAGGGGATGGCTACACCTTC.